This T cell receptor beta chain was observed in a study of shared clonotypes between healthy human individuals. Naive-designated CD8 cells lacked CD45RO, were positively enriched for CCR7, and omitted terminally differentiated effector memory CD45RA+ cells. Trimming cost V 1 base and J 0 bases, with 16 bases left between them. The CDR3 is 16 residues long. Germline lookup yields CDR1 SQVTM and CDR2 ANQGSEA. Researchers divided each subset's genomic DNA evenly across several immunoSEQ plates. Authors' processing steps: ImmunoSEQ gave junction-only sequences without quality scores, so filtering differed. This table comes from immunoSEQ multiplex PCR, and its TCRdb copy is limited to in-frame clones, with some not included. V and J calls and clone size are as listed in that table; D and trimming were resolved from the DNA. The sample contains millions of clones, about 95% of which appear only once.

The J gene is TRBJ2-7, the V gene TRBV29-1, with D perhaps TRBD1 (5 bases). The TCR sequence derives from a young man in good health. Sequenced: naive CD8+ T cells sorted from blood. CDR3 sequence (DNA): TGCAGCGTTGAAGCCCCTGAGACAGAGAGCTCCTACGAGCAGTACTTC. Encoded protein: CSVEAPETESSYEQYF.